This T cell receptor beta chain was captured by sequencing in a study of beta chain features in type 1 diabetes. This clone was seen a handful of times. The antigen remains undetermined. The whole isolated RNA underwent reverse transcription, so sequencing captured expressed TCRB transcripts. Sequenced by immunoSEQ multiplex PCR; TCRdb stores in-frame clones only, minus some. The data hold about 370,000 clones, with around 16% observed a single time. Study-level points and caveats: The influence of HLA type on TCRB rearrangement stayed undetermined. Type 1 diabetes patients showed fewer insertions and more deletions at VDJ junctions.

Trimming pared 4 bases from V and 8 bases from J, leaving 17 bases between. CDR1 and CDR2 (germline): SGHTA, FQGNSA. The CDR3 totals 14 residues. The chain carries TRBV7-2 and TRBJ1-2; D is unresolved. Sequenced: naive CD4+ T cells from blood. This receptor was identified in a woman between 18 and 29 years old in good health. The CDR3 sequence is CASSSYTTTEGYTF. In nucleotides, the CDR3 is TGTGCCAGCAGCTCGTACACTACGACGGAAGGCTACACCTTC. Together with reference TRBV7-2 and TRBJ1-2, the CDR3 gives the full variable domain: GAGVSQSPSNKVTEKGKDVELRCDPISGHTALYWYRQSLGQGLEFLIYFQGNSAPDKSGLPSDRFSAERTGGSVSTLTIQRTQQEDSAVYLCASSSYTTTEGYTFGSGTRLTVV.